This T cell receptor (beta chain) was identified in a study of control samples from healthy donors and cancer patients. The V gene end was trimmed by 1 base and the J gene end by 5 bases; junction bases not matched to a gene: 7. CDR1 and CDR2 (germline): LGHNA, YNFKEQ. This CDR3 is 17 amino acids long. Libraries were prepared by immunoSEQ multiplex PCR; TCRdb keeps only in-frame clonotypes and omits some of them. The table lists approximately 150,000 clones, roughly 92% of them singletons, with 13% in the top ten. V gene TRBV4-2 combines with J gene TRBJ2-5, with 13 bases that match TRBD2. The sequence was obtained from a man aged 40-55 years in good health. Sequences were obtained from blood. CDR3 DNA sequence: TGTGCCAGCAGCCAAGTGGGGGGACTAGCGGGAACCGAGACCCAGTACTTC. It yields the protein CASSQVGGLAGTETQYF.